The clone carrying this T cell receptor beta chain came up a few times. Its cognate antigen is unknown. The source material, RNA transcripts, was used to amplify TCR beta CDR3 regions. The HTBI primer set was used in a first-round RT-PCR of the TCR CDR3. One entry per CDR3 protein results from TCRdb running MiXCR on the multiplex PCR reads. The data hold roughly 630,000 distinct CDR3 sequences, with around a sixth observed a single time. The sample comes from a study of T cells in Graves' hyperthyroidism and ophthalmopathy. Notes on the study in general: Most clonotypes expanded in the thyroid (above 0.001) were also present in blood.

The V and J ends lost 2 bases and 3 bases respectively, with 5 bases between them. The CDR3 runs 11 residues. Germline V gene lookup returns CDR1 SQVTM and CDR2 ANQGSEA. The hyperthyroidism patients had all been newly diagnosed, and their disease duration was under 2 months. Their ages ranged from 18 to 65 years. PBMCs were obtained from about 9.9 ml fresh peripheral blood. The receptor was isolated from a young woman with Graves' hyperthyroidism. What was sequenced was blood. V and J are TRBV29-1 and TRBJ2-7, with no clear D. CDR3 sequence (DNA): TGCAGCGTTGAATCGGGCTACGAGCAGTACTTC. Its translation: CSVESGYEQYF.